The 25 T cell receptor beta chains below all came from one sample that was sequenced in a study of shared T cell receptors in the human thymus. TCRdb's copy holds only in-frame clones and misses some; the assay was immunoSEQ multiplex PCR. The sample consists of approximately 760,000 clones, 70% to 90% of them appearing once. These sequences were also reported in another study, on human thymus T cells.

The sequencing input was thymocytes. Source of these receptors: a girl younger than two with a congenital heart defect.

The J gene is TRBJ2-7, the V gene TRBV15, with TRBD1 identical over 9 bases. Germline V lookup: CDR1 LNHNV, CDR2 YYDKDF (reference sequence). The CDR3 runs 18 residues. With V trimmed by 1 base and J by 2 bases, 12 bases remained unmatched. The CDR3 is CATSRGGQGMWPAYEQYF. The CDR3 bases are TGTGCCACCAGCAGAGGGGGACAGGGAATGTGGCCCGCCTACGAGCAGTACTTC.

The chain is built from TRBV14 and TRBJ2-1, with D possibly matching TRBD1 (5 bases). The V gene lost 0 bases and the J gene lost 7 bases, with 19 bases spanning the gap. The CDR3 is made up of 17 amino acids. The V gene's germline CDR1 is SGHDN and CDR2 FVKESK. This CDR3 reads CASSQEVGAARANEQFF. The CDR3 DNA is TGTGCCAGCAGCCAAGAAGTTGGGGCGGCCAGGGCGAATGAGCAGTTCTTC.

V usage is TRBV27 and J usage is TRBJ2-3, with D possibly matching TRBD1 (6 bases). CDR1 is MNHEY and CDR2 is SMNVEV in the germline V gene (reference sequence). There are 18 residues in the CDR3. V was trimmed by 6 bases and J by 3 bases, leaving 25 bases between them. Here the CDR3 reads CASSMIRYQGPRTDTQYF. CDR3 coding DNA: TGTGCCAGCAGCATGATTCGGTATCAGGGGCCTCGGACAGATACGCAGTATTTT.

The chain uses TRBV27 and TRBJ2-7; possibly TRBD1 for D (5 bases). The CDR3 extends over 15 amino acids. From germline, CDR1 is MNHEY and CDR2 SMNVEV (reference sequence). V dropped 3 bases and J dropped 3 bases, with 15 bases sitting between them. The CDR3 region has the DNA TGTGCCAGCAGTTTCAGAAGGCAGGGTCGCTACGAGCAGTACTTC. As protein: CASSFRRQGRYEQYF.

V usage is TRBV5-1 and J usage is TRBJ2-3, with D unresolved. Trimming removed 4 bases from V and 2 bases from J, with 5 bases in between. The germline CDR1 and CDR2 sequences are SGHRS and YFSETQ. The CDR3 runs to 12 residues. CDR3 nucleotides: TGCGCCAGCAGCCACAACACAGATACGCAGTATTTT. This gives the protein CASSHNTDTQYF.

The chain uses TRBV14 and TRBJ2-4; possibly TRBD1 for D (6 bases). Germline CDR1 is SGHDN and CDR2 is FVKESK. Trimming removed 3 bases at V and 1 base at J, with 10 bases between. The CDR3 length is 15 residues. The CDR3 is CASSQNTGAKNIQYF. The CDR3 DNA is TGTGCCAGCAGCCAGAATACAGGGGCCAAAAACATTCAGTACTTC.

The CDR3 reads CASSLSPPNSGGTFF. The CDR3 nucleotides are TGTGCCAGCTCCTTATCCCCCCCTAATTCAGGGGGTACTTTCTTT. V gene TRBV27 combines with J gene TRBJ1-1; 7 bases agree with TRBD1. The CDR3 runs to 15 residues. Per germline, CDR1 MNHEY and CDR2 SMNVEV (reference sequence). Trimming at V came to 8 bases and at J to 12 bases, leaving 21 bases not matched to a gene.

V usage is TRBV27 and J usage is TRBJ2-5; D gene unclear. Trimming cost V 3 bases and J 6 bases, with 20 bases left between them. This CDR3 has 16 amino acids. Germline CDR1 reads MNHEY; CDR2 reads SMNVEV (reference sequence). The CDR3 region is CASSLKNWAPLQTQYF. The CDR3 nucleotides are TGTGCCAGCAGTTTGAAAAATTGGGCGCCCCTACAGACCCAGTACTTC.

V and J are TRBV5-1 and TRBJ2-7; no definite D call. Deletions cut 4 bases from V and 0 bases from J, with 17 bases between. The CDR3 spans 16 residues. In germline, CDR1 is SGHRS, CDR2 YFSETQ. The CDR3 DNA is TGCGCCAGCAGCCCCCTGCCAGGCGCCCCCTCCTACGAGCAGTACTTC. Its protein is CASSPLPGAPSYEQYF.

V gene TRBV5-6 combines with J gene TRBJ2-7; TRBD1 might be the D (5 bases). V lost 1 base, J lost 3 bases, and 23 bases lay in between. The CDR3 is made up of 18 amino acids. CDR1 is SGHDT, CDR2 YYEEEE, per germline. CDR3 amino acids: CASSLSNHARVSGYEQYF. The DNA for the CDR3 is TGTGCCAGCAGCTTGTCAAATCATGCCAGGGTTTCGGGCTACGAGCAGTACTTC.

The CDR3 region is CASSDRHPDYGYTF. In DNA, the CDR3 is TGTGCCAGTTCGGACAGGCACCCTGACTATGGCTACACCTTC. The rearrangement links TRBV19 to TRBJ1-2; 7 positions agree with TRBD1. There are 14 residues in the CDR3. After removal of 8 bases from V and 3 bases from J, the junction contained 9 bases not matched to a gene. In germline, CDR1 is LNHDA, CDR2 SQIVND (reference sequence).

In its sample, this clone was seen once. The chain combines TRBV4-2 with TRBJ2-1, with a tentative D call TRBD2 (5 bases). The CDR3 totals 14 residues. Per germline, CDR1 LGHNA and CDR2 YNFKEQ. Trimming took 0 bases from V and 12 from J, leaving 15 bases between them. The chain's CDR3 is CASSQEELEGVQFF. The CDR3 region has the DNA TGTGCCAGCAGCCAAGAAGAACTAGAAGGCGTGCAGTTCTTC.

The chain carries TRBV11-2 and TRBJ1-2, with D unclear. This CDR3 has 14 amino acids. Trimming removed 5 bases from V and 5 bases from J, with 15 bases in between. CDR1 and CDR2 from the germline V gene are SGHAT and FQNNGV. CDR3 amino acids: CASSPPNRYYGYTF. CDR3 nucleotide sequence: TGTGCCAGCAGCCCACCAAACCGGTATTATGGCTACACCTTC.

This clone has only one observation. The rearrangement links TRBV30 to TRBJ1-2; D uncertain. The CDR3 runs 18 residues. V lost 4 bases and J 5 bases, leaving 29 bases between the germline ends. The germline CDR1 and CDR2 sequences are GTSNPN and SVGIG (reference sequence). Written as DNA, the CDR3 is TGTGCCTGGAAAACTCAGTACGGCCAGTACGACCGGGATTATGGCTACACCTTC. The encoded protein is CAWKTQYGQYDRDYGYTF.

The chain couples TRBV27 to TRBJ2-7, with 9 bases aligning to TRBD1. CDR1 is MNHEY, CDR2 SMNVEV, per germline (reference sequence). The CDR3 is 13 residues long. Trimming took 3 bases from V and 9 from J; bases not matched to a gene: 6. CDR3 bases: TGTGCCAGCAGTTTGGGACAGGGAGCAGCGCAGTACTTC. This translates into CASSLGQGAAQYF.

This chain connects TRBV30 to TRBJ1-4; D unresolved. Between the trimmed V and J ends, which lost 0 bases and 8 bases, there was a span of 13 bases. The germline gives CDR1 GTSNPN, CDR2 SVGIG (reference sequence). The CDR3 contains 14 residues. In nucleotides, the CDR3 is TGTGCCTGGAGTGTACCGGGGATTGGGGAAAAACTGTTTTTT. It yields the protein CAWSVPGIGEKLFF.

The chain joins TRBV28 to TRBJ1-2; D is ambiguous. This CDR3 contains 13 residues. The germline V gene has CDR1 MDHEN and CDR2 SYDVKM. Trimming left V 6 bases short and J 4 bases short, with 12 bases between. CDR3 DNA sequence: TGTGCCAGCAGCCGCGTCCCGCCCTATGGCTACACCTTC. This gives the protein CASSRVPPYGYTF.

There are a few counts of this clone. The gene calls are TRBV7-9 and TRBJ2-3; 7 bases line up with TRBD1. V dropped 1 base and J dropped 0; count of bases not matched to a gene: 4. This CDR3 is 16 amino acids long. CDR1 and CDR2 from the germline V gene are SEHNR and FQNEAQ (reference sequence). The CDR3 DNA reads TGTGCCAGCAGCTTAGACGGGACAGCAAGCACAGATACGCAGTATTTT. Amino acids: CASSLDGTASTDTQYF.

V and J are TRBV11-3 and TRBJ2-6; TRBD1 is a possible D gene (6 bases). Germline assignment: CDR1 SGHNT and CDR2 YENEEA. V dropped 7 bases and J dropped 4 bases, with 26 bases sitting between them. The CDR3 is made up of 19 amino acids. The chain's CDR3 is CASNIYRVPSFLGANVLTF. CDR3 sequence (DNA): TGTGCCAGCAATATCTACAGGGTCCCTTCTTTTCTAGGGGCCAACGTCCTGACTTTC. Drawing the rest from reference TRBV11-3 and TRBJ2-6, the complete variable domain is EAGVVQSPRYKIIEKKQPVAFWCNPISGHNTLYWYLQNLGQGPELLIRYENEEAVDDSQLPKDRFSAERLKGVDSTLKIQPAELGDSAVYLCASNIYRVPSFLGANVLTFGAGSRLTVL.

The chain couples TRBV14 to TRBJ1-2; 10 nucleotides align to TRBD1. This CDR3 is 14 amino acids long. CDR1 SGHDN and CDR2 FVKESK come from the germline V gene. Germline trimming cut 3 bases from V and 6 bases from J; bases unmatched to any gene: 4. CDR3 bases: TGTGCCAGCAGCCAGGGGGGGACAGGGGATGGCTACACCTTC. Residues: CASSQGGTGDGYTF.

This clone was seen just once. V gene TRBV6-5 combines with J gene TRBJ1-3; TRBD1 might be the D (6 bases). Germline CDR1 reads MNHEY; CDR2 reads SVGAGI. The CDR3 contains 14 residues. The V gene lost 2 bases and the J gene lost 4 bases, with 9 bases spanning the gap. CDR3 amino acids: CASSYPGAGNTIYF. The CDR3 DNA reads TGTGCCAGCAGTTACCCAGGGGCGGGAAACACCATATATTTT.

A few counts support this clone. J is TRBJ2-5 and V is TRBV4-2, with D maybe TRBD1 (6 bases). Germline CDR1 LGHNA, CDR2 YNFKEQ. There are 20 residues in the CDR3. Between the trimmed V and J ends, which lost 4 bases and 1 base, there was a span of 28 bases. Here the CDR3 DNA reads TGTGCCAGCAGCCTTTCCACCCACAATACCTCGGACAGACGCCAAGAGACCCAGTACTTC. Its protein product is CASSLSTHNTSDRRQETQYF.

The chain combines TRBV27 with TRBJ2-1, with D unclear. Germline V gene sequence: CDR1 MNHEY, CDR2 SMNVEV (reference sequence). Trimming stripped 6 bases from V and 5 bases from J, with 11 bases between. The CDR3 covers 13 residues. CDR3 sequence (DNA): TGTGCCAGCAGCTCTGGAACTAACAATGAGCAGTTCTTC. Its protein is CASSSGTNNEQFF.

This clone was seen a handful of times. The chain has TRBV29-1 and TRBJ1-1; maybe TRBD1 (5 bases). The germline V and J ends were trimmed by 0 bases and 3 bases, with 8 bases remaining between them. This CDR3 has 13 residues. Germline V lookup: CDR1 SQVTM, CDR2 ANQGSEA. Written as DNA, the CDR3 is TGCAGCGTTGAAGAGGTAGGGGACACTGAAGCTTTCTTT. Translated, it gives CSVEEVGDTEAFF.

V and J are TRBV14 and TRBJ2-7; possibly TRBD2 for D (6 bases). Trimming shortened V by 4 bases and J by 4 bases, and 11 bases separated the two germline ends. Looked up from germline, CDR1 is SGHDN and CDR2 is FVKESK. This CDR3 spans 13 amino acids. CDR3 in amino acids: CASSLAERYEQYF. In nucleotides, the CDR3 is TGTGCCAGCAGCCTAGCGGAGCGATACGAGCAGTACTTC.